The clone carrying this T cell receptor beta chain was recorded at least ten times. Its specificity is unknown. This entry is derived from a study of Graves' ophthalmopathy and Graves' hyperthyroidism. Study-wide results and limits: The authors also found most expanded thyroid clonotypes above 0.001 frequency in blood. The model predicted progression of ophthalmopathy with a sensitivity of roughly 65%, and its specificity was around 72%. Using a 13-signature model, the authors split ophthalmopathy from stable hyperthyroidism, with approximately 88% sensitivity and 81.08% specificity.

Looked up from germline, CDR1 is SGHVS and CDR2 is FQNEAQ. The ends were cut back, 5 bases at V and 0 bases at J, with 15 bases in the middle. CDR3 length: 16 residues. Researchers took RNA transcripts and amplified TCR beta CDR3 regions from them. The first round was an RT-PCR with HTBI primers, and the second round was a multiplex PCR. TCRdb recomputed calls from the multiplex PCR reads with MiXCR, one row per CDR3 protein. Among about 550,000 distinct CDR3 sequences, 35% to 45% were seen once, and the ten largest hold about 4.2%. This TCR was recovered from an adult man with Graves' hyperthyroidism. The sequenced sample consisted of peripheral blood or thyroid tissue (not recorded which). The chain couples TRBV7-8 to TRBJ2-3, with D possibly matching TRBD2 (6 bases). The CDR3 region has the DNA TGTGCCAGCAGCGCCGCGACTAGATCTAGCACAGATACGCAGTATTTT. Translation gives CASSAATRSSTDTQYF.